The sequence of this T cell receptor (beta chain) was determined in a study of CD8 T cells in ankylosing spondylitis. TCRdb re-called the 5' RACE reads with MiXCR, one entry per CDR3 protein. The repertoire holds 300,000 to 400,000 distinct CDR3 sequences, with approximately 15% as singletons. This clonotype occurred a few times. CDR1 MGHRA and CDR2 YSYEKL come from the germline V gene. The CDR3 length is 13 residues. The ends were cut back, 2 bases at V and 8 bases at J, with 10 bases in the middle. This TCR was recovered from a male donor with ankylosing spondylitis or in good health (not recorded which). The rearrangement links TRBV4-1 to TRBJ1-5; D is unclear. Source material: blood, either unsorted or a sorted T cell fraction (not recorded which). The CDR3 coding sequence is TGCGCCAGCAGCCAATTATTGGTGGAGCCCCAGCATTTT. Translated, it gives CASSQLLVEPQHF.